Included here is one T cell receptor (beta chain) sequence, with context. These data come from a study of early T cells in non-severe SARS-CoV-2 infection. Study context: Bulk RNA isolated from unsorted whole blood underwent sequencing; chains were not paired.

Individual cDNA molecules were tagged with unique molecular identifiers. Via MiXCR, TCRdb re-called the 5' RACE reads, giving one row per CDR3 protein. The table records 90,000 to 130,000 distinct CDR3 sequences, over 10% of them present only once. Input material: whole blood. This TCR was recovered from an adult who was a healthcare worker with PCR-confirmed SARS-CoV-2 infection or an uninfected control (not recorded which).

This CDR3 is CSARDPGTSGTYEQYF. The CDR3 bases are TGCAGTGCTAGAGATCCCGGCACTAGCGGGACCTACGAGCAGTACTTC. The chain recombines TRBV20-1 with TRBJ2-7, with 10 bases lining up with TRBD2. V lost 0 bases, J lost 2 bases, and 7 bases stayed unmatched. CDR3 length: 16 residues. Germline values: CDR1 DFQATT, CDR2 SNEGSKA (reference sequence).